This T cell receptor beta chain was documented in a study of long-term antiretroviral therapy in people with HIV. Study in general: The 2015 recommendation for immediate ART came about a decade after the earliest samples. Study-wide findings and caveats: Pre-ART expanded clones dominated the repertoire at every time point.

Sequencing relied on immunoSEQ assay v3.0, run at survey level. The table came from immunoSEQ multiplex PCR; TCRdb's copy has only in-frame clones and leaves some out. The table lists 34,000 or so clones, approximately 85% of them singletons. V lost 6 bases, J lost 5 bases, and 8 bases stayed unmatched. Per the germline V gene, CDR1 is SGHAT and CDR2 is FQNNGV. The CDR3 extends over 15 amino acids. This clone was seen more than once but under ten times. Its antigen is still unknown. The clonotype comes from a young man with HIV. The rearrangement joins TRBV11-2 to TRBJ1-4; 8 nucleotides agree with TRBD1. The sequenced sample was unsorted PBMCs, obtained approximately 3.3 years after starting antiretroviral therapy. CDR3 sequence reads: CASRYSGGGNEKLFF. The CDR3, as DNA: TGTGCCAGCAGATATTCAGGGGGCGGGAATGAAAAACTGTTTTTT.